This is a list of T cell receptor beta chains from one sample in a study of identical twins. TCRdb fed the 5' RACE reads into MiXCR, producing one record per CDR3 protein. The top ten hold around 0.25% of the sample, which has 1.5 million or so distinct CDR3 sequences, more than 30% seen once. Sequenced input: cord blood. The receptor source for this set is a newborn girl in good health. Both conserved end residues are part of each CDR3. The order of the fields is clone size, J gene, D gene, V gene, CDR3 DNA, CDR3 protein. The D gene is left open where the match is weak. Rows give clone size only sometimes, using once, few, many, or a class for an expanded clone.

NA,TRBJ2-7,TRBD1,TRBV7-9,TGTGCCAGCAGCCCCGGGACAGTTCTATCCTACGAGCAGTACTTC,CASSPGTVLSYEQYF
NA,TRBJ2-2,NA,TRBV28,TGTGCCGCACAAGGGGACACCGGGGAGCTGTTTTTT,CAAQGDTGELFF
many,TRBJ1-5,NA,TRBV27,TGTGCCAGCAGCAGGGGCAATCAGCCCCAGCATTTT,CASSRGNQPQHF
NA,TRBJ2-7,TRBD2,TRBV10-3,TGTGCCATCAGCAACCAGCGGGAGGGCTACGAGCAGTACTTC,CAISNQREGYEQYF
few,TRBJ1-4,NA,TRBV4-1,TGCGCCAGCAGCCAACGCGGACCGGGGACGAATGAAAAACTGTTTTTT,CASSQRGPGTNEKLFF
few,TRBJ2-1,NA,TRBV28,TGTGCCAGCAGTGATCCCAGGAGGCCCTCCTACAATGAGCAGTTCTTC,CASSDPRRPSYNEQFF
NA,TRBJ1-1,NA,TRBV5-1,TGCGCCAGCCGGATCATTGACACTGAAGCTTTCTTT,CASRIIDTEAFF
NA,TRBJ1-1,NA,TRBV5-1,TGCGCCACCGCCCGGACAGCGAACACTGAAGCTTTCTTT,CATARTANTEAFF
NA,TRBJ1-6,NA,TRBV12-3/TRBV12-4,TGTGCCAGCAGTTTAGGGGCTAATTCACCCCCCCACTTT,CASSLGANSPPHF
NA,TRBJ2-5,NA,TRBV20-1,TGCAGTGCTAGAGATGTCAGGGCAGGCGGGCAGTACTTC,CSARDVRAGGQYF